This T cell receptor beta chain was obtained from a study of shared clonotypes between healthy human individuals. Points from the study as a whole: Non-shared clonotypes were found to have lower generation probabilities than the clonotypes that were shared by all four of the sorted-subset donors. What limited the represented genetic and exposure-history diversity was the small number of donors.

Naive CD8 cells were CD45RO-negative, positively selected for CCR7, excluding terminally differentiated effector memory CD45RA+ cells. Trimming removed 6 bases from V and 0 bases from J, with 15 bases in between. Germline V gene lookup returns CDR1 MNHEY and CDR2 SMNVEV (reference sequence). CDR3 length: 16 amino acids. The data were produced by immunoSEQ multiplex PCR, yet TCRdb's version contains in-frame clones alone and is incomplete. The repertoire holds around 1,900,000 clones, with 80% to 95% as singletons. About this clone itself: The antigen remains unidentified. Other DNA sequences in this sample translate to the same CDR3.

Sequences were obtained from naive CD8+ T cells from PBMCs. The TCR originated in a man aged 18-30 years in good health. Some clones in this sample may be carry-over from other donors' samples. V usage is TRBV27 and J usage is TRBJ1-5, with D perhaps TRBD1 (5 bases). The CDR3: CASSLGPPYSNQPQHF. CDR3 nucleotides: TGTGCCAGCAGCCTGGGACCGCCCTATAGCAATCAGCCCCAGCATTTT.